Detailed here is one T cell receptor (beta chain). Antigen: not known. 13 Jbeta primers and 60 Vbeta primers were used for the PCR. TCRdb keeps only in-frame clones here, not all; method: immunoSEQ multiplex PCR. The sample includes 150,000 to 200,000 clones, 79% of them seen just once. The sample is drawn from a study of cytomegalovirus exposure and HLA in healthy donors. Germline CDR1 reads SGDLS; CDR2 reads YYNGEE. The CDR3 spans 13 residues. V lost 6 bases to trimming and J lost 5 bases, with 11 bases between them. Study-wide points: According to reports, the classifier identified cytomegalovirus status with high specificity and sensitivity.

Material for sequencing was PBMCs. The receptor's source is a woman aged 45 to 65 in good health and CMV-seronegative. The V call is TRBV9, the J call TRBJ2-2, with D maybe TRBD1 (6 bases). Here the CDR3 reads CASNSRGTGELFF. In DNA, the CDR3 is TGTGCCAGCAACAGCAGGGGTACCGGGGAGCTGTTTTTT.